The entry below gives a single TCR beta chain sequence along with its context. Which antigen it targets is not known. Per-base qualities were not stored, and no clone one base away is much larger. Reading the label with the study, this specimen's time point is: around 29 days on oral tofacitinib. Reading the label with the study, this specimen's treatment or condition is: oral pan-JAK inhibitor, 5-10 mg twice daily. From alopecia areata patients, peripheral blood was collected along with lesional scalp punch biopsies. After PBMCs were isolated by density centrifugation and stained for CD3, CD4 and CD8, a FACSAria was used to sort CD4+ and CD8+ T cells. Libraries were prepared through the immunoSEQ multiplex PCR assay. RNA was extracted from all samples and reverse transcribed into cDNA, which served as template for TCR sequencing. First-strand cDNA was synthesized using SuperScript III with a 2:1 mix of oligo-dT and random hexamers. A synthetic immune receptor repertoire was used to gauge amplification bias, and whatever bias remained was removed computationally. The source study handled its data this way. Raw reads were preprocessed to remove errors, and CDR3 was defined by IMGT conventions from the conserved cysteine to phenylalanine. Clonality was calculated as 1 minus Shannon entropy normalized by log2 of the number of productive unique TCRs. CD4 or CD8 identity of scalp clones was inferred by cross-referencing scalp TCRbeta sequences with sorted blood CD4 and CD8 repertoires. The table comes from immuneACCESS by way of TCRdb, which keeps in-frame sequences with V and J called. Part of the clones is missing from these tables; in studies checked, under half for an unresolved V gene and the rest for unknown reasons. Clonal size and the V and J genes are those of that table, whereas D and trimming came from the DNA. The sample table records about 220,000 clones; under 60% of these occur just once. Jointly, the top ten make up roughly 1.5% of the sample.

This entry is derived from a study of CD8+ T cells in alopecia areata (dated by TCRdb to about 2018). For the study in its entirety: The treated patients took part in an open-label pilot trial in which moderate-to-severe alopecia areata was treated with oral tofacitinib at 5 to 10 mg twice daily. Patients stayed on tofacitinib for 6 to 18 months and then had 6 months of follow-up off drug so that delayed response and recurrence could be assessed. The SALT score, which quantifies the percentage of affected scalp surface area, was used to measure disease severity in treated patients. High-throughput TCRbeta sequencing was used to examine T cell clonal expansion in alopecia areata in both the C3H/HeJ mouse model and human patients. Scalp tissue and sorted CD4+ and CD8+ peripheral blood T cells from patchy and totalis/universalis alopecia areata patients and from healthy controls were covered by human TCRbeta sequencing. Patients on tofacitinib were biopsied at baseline and after 4 and 24 weeks of treatment, and several of the patients also had a later scalp biopsy. Scalp clonality was compared across normal scalp (n=4), patchy alopecia areata scalp (n=8), and alopecia totalis/universalis scalp (n=8). RNA came from the PAXgene miRNA kit for fixed scalp, the miRNeasy kit for PBMCs, and the RNeasy kit for mouse skin. immunoSEQ multiplex PCR using 35 Vbeta forward primers and 13 Jbeta reverse primers was used to amplify TCRbeta CDR3 regions.

From the cysteine up to the phenylalanine, the CDR3 has a length of 16 residues. Here the CDR3 DNA is all that survives: 48 bases in frame from base 1. The CDR1 and CDR2 encoded by the germline V gene (reference sequence) are MNHEY and SMNVEV. V loses 5 bases, J loses 3 bases, and the germline ends lie 19 bases apart. The paper's findings and limits, for the study overall: Shared TCR sequences between patients were less evident than in mice, which may be partly attributable to HLA diversity in the patient population. Lesional scalp, especially in alopecia totalis/universalis, showed higher clonality and more expanded CD8+ clones than normal scalp, suggesting antigenic drive. Tofacitinib significantly decreased scalp clonality and the number of expanded CD8+ clones among the top 100 scalp clones. Unlike mouse skin, which is dominated by gammadelta T cells, normal human skin has resident alphabeta T cells that are also sequenced, and this complicates analysis of the scalp TCR repertoire. During tofacitinib treatment, many expanded lesional clones stuck around in both scalp and blood, and this persistence may partly explain why relapse happens after treatment is stopped. Because the treated cohort was small and had only one nonresponder, larger studies are needed to examine links between baseline CD8+ expansion and response.

The sequencing here drew on CD4+ T cells sorted from blood, taken at week 4, from a patient treated with tofacitinib. The chain joins TRBV27 to TRBJ1-1, and the D gene may be TRBD1, 5 bases matching. The sequence came from a human donor with alopecia areata. The encoded CDR3 is CASSPLTWGADTEAFF. The DNA sequence reads TGTGCCAGCAGTCCCCTAACATGGGGCGCTGACACTGAAGCTTTCTTT.